A single sample gave rise to the 8 T cell receptor beta chains below, sequenced in a study of cytomegalovirus exposure and HLA in healthy donors. Produced via immunoSEQ multiplex PCR; TCRdb's table is partial and in-frame only. The sample yields some 140,000 clones, 70% to 90% seen once. The material sequenced was PBMCs. The receptors derive from a man aged 18-30 years in good health and CMV-seronegative.

This rearrangement joins TRBV6-1 to TRBJ2-4; D unresolved. CDR1 is MNHNS and CDR2 is SASEGT in the germline V gene. The CDR3 has 13 amino acids. V was cut by 8 bases and J by 2 bases, with 10 bases left in between. The CDR3 bases are TGTGCCAGCGACACTCAAACCAAAAACATTCAGTACTTC. Protein sequence: CASDTQTKNIQYF.

The chain joins TRBV6-1 to TRBJ1-4, with D hard to call. This CDR3 comprises 12 residues. In germline, CDR1 is MNHNS, CDR2 SASEGT. Trimming took 6 bases from V and 6 from J, leaving 8 bases between them. Here the CDR3 DNA reads TGTGCCAGCAGGGGCAGCTATGAAAAACTGTTTTTT. Its protein is CASRGSYEKLFF.

The V and J genes are TRBV28 and TRBJ2-7; D remains unclear. The CDR3 covers 11 residues. Deletions cut 6 bases from V and 3 bases from J, with 6 bases between. Germline V CDR1 and CDR2: MDHEN, SYDVKM. Written as DNA, the CDR3 is TGTGCCAGCAGCTCTTACTACGAGCAGTACTTC. Encoded protein: CASSSYYEQYF. The variable domain in full, with the rest retrieved from reference TRBV28 and TRBJ2-7, is DVKVTQSSRYLVKRTGEKVFLECVQDMDHENMFWYRQDPGLGLRLIYFSYDVKMKEKGDIPEGYSVSREKKERFSLILESASTNQTSMYLCASSSYYEQYFGPGTRLTVT.

V usage is TRBV9 and J usage is TRBJ2-7, with 7 bases aligning to TRBD2. Germline CDR1 SGDLS, CDR2 YYNGEE. Trimming at V came to 2 bases and at J to 3 bases, leaving 5 bases not matched to a gene. CDR3 length: 14 amino acids. As DNA, the CDR3 is TGTGCCAGCAGCGTCGGTGGGGGGGACTACGAGCAGTACTTC. Protein product: CASSVGGGDYEQYF.

V gene TRBV14 combines with J gene TRBJ2-7; TRBD1 aligns across 9 bases. Germline CDR1 and CDR2: SGHDN and FVKESK. Unmatched junction bases numbered 7, after V lost 3 bases and J lost 4 bases. The CDR3 runs 15 residues. CDR3 DNA: TGTGCCAGCAGCCATGGGACAGGGCGGAATTACGAGCAGTACTTC. This translates into CASSHGTGRNYEQYF.

The chain uses TRBV11-2 and TRBJ1-2; D possibly corresponds to TRBD1 (6 bases). The V and J ends lost 5 bases and 4 bases respectively, with 14 bases between them. CDR1 and CDR2 from the germline V gene are SGHAT and FQNNGV. The CDR3 is made up of 14 amino acids. CDR3 protein: CASSGGRETYGYTF. CDR3 nucleotides: TGTGCCAGCAGCGGGGGCCGAGAGACCTATGGCTACACCTTC.

The CDR3 DNA is TGTGCCAGCGCAGTGAGGAATGAGCAGTTCTTC. Residues: CASAVRNEQFF. The chain joins TRBV7-2 to TRBJ2-1, with D uncertain. The germline CDR1 and CDR2 sequences are SGHTA and FQGNSA. CDR3 length: 11 amino acids. The V and J ends lost 8 bases and 7 bases respectively, with 9 bases between them.

The chain recombines TRBV2 with TRBJ2-2; maybe TRBD2 (6 bases). With 10 bases removed from V and 7 bases from J, the gap between germline ends came to 16 bases. Germline CDR1 reads SNHLY; CDR2 reads FYNNEI. This CDR3 region has 13 residues. The CDR3 sequence is CAKTGTSFGELFF. The CDR3 DNA follows: TGTGCCAAAACGGGCACTAGCTTCGGGGAGCTGTTTTTT. The whole variable domain, filled in from reference TRBV2 and TRBJ2-2, reads EPEVTQTPSHQVTQMGQEVILRCVPISNHLYFYWYRQILGQKVEFLVSFYNNEISEKSEIFDDQFSVERPDGSNFTLKIRSTKLEDSAMYFCAKTGTSFGELFFGEGSRLTVL.